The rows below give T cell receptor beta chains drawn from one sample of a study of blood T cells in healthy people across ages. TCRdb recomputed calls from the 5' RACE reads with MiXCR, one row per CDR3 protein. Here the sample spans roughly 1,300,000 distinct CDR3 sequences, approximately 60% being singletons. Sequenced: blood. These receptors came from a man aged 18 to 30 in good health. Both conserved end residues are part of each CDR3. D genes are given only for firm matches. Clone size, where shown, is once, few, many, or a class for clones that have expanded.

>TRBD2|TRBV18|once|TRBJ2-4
CASSPSPTSGGLPIAKNIQYF
TGTGCCAGCTCACCATCCCCGACCAGCGGGGGCCTACCCATAGCCAAAAACATTCAGTACTTC
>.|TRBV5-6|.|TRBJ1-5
CASSLSPTSNQPQHF
TGTGCCAGCAGCTTGTCGCCAACGAGCAATCAGCCCCAGCATTTT
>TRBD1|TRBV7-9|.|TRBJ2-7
CASSWSGQTYEQYF
TGTGCCAGCAGCTGGTCGGGACAGACTTACGAGCAGTACTTC
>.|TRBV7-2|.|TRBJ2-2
CASSLVTGSIGGELFF
TGTGCCAGCAGCTTAGTTACAGGGTCAATAGGCGGGGAGCTGTTTTTT
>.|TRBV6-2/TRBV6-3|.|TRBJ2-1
CASSYARDRFYEQFF
TGTGCCAGCAGTTACGCCCGAGACAGATTTTATGAGCAGTTCTTC
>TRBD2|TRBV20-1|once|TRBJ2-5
CSAYMTSGGGRETQYF
TGCAGTGCTTACATGACTAGCGGGGGGGGCAGAGAGACCCAGTACTTC
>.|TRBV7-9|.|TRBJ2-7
CASSPPGLERYEQYF
TGTGCCAGCAGCCCCCCGGGACTCGAGCGCTACGAGCAGTACTTC
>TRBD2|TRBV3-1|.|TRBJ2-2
CASSDLAGLSTGELFF
TGTGCCAGCAGCGACTTAGCGGGTCTGAGTACCGGGGAGCTGTTTTTT
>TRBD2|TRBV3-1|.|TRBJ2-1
CASNLLAGPYNEQFF
TGTGCCAGCAACCTCCTAGCGGGACCCTACAATGAGCAGTTCTTC
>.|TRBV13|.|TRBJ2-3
CASSQNSIDTQYF
TGTGCCAGCAGCCAAAATTCTATAGATACGCAGTATTTT
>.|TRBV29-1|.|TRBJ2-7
CSSQGEGYEQYF
TGCAGCTCTCAGGGGGAGGGTTACGAGCAGTACTTC
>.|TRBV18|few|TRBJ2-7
CASSFRQDFSYEQYF
TGTGCCAGCTCATTCCGACAGGACTTCTCCTACGAGCAGTACTTC
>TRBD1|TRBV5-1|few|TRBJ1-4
CASSRVPGQGASPQDRLFF
TGCGCCAGCAGCAGAGTACCGGGACAGGGGGCATCTCCCCAGGATCGGCTGTTTTTT
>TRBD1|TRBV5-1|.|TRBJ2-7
CASSLATGRNREQYF
TGCGCCAGCAGCTTGGCGACAGGGCGGAATCGCGAGCAGTACTTC
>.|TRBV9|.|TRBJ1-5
CASSVGSQPQHF
TGTGCCAGCAGCGTAGGAAGCCAGCCCCAGCATTTT
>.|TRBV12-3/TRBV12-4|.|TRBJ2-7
CASSLSLRGDEQYF
TGTGCCAGCAGTTTAAGCTTGAGAGGGGACGAGCAGTACTTC
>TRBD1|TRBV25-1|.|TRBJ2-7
CASSDPGQGDNEQYF
TGTGCCAGCAGTGACCCGGGACAGGGAGACAACGAGCAGTACTTC
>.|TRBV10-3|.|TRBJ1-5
CAISDPPEEPQHF
TGTGCCATCAGTGACCCGCCAGAAGAGCCCCAGCATTTT
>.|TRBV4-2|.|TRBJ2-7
CASSQVGDPYEQYF
TGTGCCAGCAGCCAAGTTGGCGACCCCTACGAGCAGTACTTC
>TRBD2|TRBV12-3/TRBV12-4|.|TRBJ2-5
CASSGLAGETQYF
TGTGCCAGCAGTGGACTAGCGGGGGAGACCCAGTACTTC
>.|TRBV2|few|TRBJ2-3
CASARFVEDTQYF
TGTGCCAGCGCACGGTTTGTCGAAGATACGCAGTATTTT
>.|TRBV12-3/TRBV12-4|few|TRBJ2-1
CASNVFGLAGSSYNEQFF
TGTGCCAGCAACGTTTTCGGGTTGGCAGGTTCCTCCTACAATGAGCAGTTCTTC
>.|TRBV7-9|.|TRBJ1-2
CASSASRGANYGYTF
TGTGCCAGCAGTGCGTCACGGGGAGCTAACTATGGCTACACCTTC
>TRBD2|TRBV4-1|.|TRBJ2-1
CASTVGGGSFEQFF
TGCGCCAGTACGGTCGGCGGGGGGTCTTTTGAGCAGTTCTTC